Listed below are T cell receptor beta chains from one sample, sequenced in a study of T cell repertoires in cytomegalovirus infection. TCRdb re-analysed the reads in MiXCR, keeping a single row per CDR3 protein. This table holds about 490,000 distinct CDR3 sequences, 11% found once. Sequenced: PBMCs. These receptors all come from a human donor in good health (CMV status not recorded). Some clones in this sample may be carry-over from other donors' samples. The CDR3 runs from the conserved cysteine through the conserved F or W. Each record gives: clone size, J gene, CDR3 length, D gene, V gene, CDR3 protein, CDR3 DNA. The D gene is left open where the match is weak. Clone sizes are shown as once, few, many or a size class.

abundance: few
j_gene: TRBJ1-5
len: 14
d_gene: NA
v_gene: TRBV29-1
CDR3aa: CSVETGTGNQPQHF
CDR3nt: TGCAGCGTCGAAACAGGGACCGGCAATCAGCCCCAGCATTTT

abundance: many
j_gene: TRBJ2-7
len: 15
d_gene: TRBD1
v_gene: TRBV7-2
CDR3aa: CASSWTGWGSYEQYF
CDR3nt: TGTGCCAGCAGCTGGACAGGGTGGGGGTCCTACGAGCAGTACTTC

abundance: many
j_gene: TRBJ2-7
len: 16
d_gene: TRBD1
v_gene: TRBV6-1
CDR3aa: CASSDPDRGISYEQYF
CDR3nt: TGTGCCAGCAGTGATCCTGACAGGGGAATTTCCTACGAGCAGTACTTC

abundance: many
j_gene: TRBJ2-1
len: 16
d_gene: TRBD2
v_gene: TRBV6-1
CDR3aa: CASKPSGNSWYNEQFF
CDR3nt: TGTGCCAGCAAACCTAGCGGGAATTCGTGGTACAATGAGCAGTTCTTC

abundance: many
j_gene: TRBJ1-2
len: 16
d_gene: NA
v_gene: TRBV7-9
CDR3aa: CASSLLVQADLYGYTF
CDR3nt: TGTGCCAGCAGCTTATTAGTACAGGCGGACCTCTATGGCTACACCTTC

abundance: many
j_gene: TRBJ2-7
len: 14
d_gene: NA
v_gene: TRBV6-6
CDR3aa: CASSFRGLSDEQYF
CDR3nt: TGTGCCAGCAGTTTTAGGGGTTTGAGCGACGAGCAGTACTTC

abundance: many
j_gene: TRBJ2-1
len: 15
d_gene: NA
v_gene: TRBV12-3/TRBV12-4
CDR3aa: CASSFQTGPYNEQFF
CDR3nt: TGTGCCAGCAGTTTCCAAACAGGGCCCTACAATGAGCAGTTCTTC

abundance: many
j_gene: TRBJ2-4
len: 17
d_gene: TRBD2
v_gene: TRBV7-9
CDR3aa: CASSSRREEVAKNIQYF
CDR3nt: TGTGCCAGCAGCAGCCGACGGGAGGAGGTAGCCAAAAACATTCAGTACTTC

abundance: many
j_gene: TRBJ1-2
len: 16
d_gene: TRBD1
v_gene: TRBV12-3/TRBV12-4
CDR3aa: CASYSTGQATNYGYTF
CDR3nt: TGTGCCAGCTACTCCACGGGACAGGCGACTAACTATGGCTACACCTTC

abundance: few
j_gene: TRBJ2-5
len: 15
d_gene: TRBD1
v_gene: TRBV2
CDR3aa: CASSDEGTGQETQYF
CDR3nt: TGTGCCAGCAGCGACGAAGGGACAGGGCAAGAGACCCAGTACTTC